What follows is one T cell receptor beta chain and its context. The antigen is unknown. This record belongs to a study of CXCR3-negative and CXCR3-positive naive CD8 T cells. Overall study findings and caveats: Diversity proved comparably high across both naive subsets and much lower in memory CD8+ cells. Memory cells showed distinct TRBV-TRBJ patterns, while the two naive subsets matched.

It was by 5' RACE with UMI labels that the TRB cDNA libraries were prepared. TCRdb re-called the 5' RACE reads; one entry per CDR3 protein, DNA not given. This repertoire includes about 28,000 distinct CDR3 sequences. Germline CDR1 MNHNS, CDR2 SASEGT. The CDR3 totals 15 residues. This receptor was identified in a human donor in good health. Some clones in this sample may be carry-over from other donors' samples. Specimen: memory CD8+ T cells from blood. The chain couples TRBV6-1 to TRBJ2-7. The CDR3 region is CASSEAAGTHYEQYF.